This TCR beta chain comes out of a study of metastatic and nonmetastatic thyroid tumors. Study-level background: Repertoires were compared across blood and tumor or nodule tissue from malignant and benign thyroid patients.

J gave up 7 bases and V 7 bases, and 15 bases lay outside the gene matches. The CDR3 spans 17 residues. General study points: Significantly greater TCR beta diversity was reportedly found in malignant thyroid tumors than in benign nodules (in blood and tumor).

Sample share makes this clone medium-sized (0.01 to 0.1%). The antigen is undetermined. Patients underwent thyroid surgery, and none had received any treatment before it. Original processing methods: CDR3 was compared across clinicopathological groups, and the resulting differences were used to build a distant-metastasis classifier for papillary thyroid cancer. TCRdb reprocessed the PCR reads using MiXCR. It is TCRdb's table, rather than the study itself, that gives the V and J calls and clone size. The profile shows some 23,000 clones, about 20% of them singletons. The source material was tumor tissue. The source of this sequence is a female donor with papillary thyroid cancer or a benign thyroid nodule (not recorded which). Some clones in this sample may be carry-over from other donors' samples. The chain carries TRBV12-3 or TRBV12-4 and TRBJ1-6, with 8 positions matching TRBD1. CDR3 sequence: CASTKGQDWASNSPLHF. CDR3 bases: TGTGCCAGCACTAAGGGACAGGACTGGGCTTCCAATTCACCCCTCCACTTT.